Presented here are 17 T cell receptor beta chains from one specimen sequenced in a study of blood T cell repertoires in COVID-19. Only in-frame clones appear in the TCRdb table, and some are missing; sequencing was by immunoSEQ multiplex PCR. The sample includes 120,000 or so clones, approximately 82% of them seen just once. The sequenced material came from peripheral blood. Receptors originate from a woman older than 75 with acute or convalescent COVID-19.

The V gene is TRBV7-9, the J gene TRBJ2-1; the match to TRBD2 covers 7 bases. Germline V lookup: CDR1 SEHNR, CDR2 FQNEAQ (reference sequence). Unmatched junction bases numbered 5, after V lost 8 bases and J lost 4 bases. The CDR3 loop spans 13 amino acids. The CDR3 nucleotides are TGTGCCAGCCGTAGCGGGCCTTACAATGAGCAGTTCTTC. This encodes CASRSGPYNEQFF.

In the case of this clone: At one boundary the junction diverges from the germline segment, which might be a read error. The rearrangement joins TRBV19 to TRBJ1-1; no definite D call. CDR3 length: 14 amino acids. Germline CDR1 LNHDA, CDR2 SQIVND (reference sequence). The CDR3 sequence is CASSNLRRNTEVFF. The CDR3 DNA is TGTGCCAGTAGTAATCTCAGGCGCAACACTGAAGTTTTCTTT.

As DNA, the CDR3 is TGTGCCAGCAGCCAAGAATTCCCACTCCCCGGGACAGGGGGCAATGAGCAGTTCTTC. Translation gives CASSQEFPLPGTGGNEQFF. The chain uses TRBV3-1 (or the pseudogene TRBV3-2) and TRBJ2-1, with 11 bases identical to TRBD1. The CDR3 contains 19 residues. In germline, CDR1 is LGHDT, CDR2 YNNKEL (reference sequence). With V trimmed by 0 bases and J by 6 bases, 13 bases remained unmatched.

The chain uses TRBV5-4 and TRBJ2-7; 7 bases fit TRBD1. The CDR3 contains 14 residues. Germline trimming cut 0 bases from V and 7 bases from J; bases unmatched to any gene: 7. Per germline, CDR1 SGHNT and CDR2 YYREEE (reference sequence). CDR3 sequence (DNA): TGTGCCAGCAGCTTGGAACAGGGGATGGGGGAGCAGTACTTC. The encoded protein is CASSLEQGMGEQYF.

The chain is built from TRBV5-6 and TRBJ2-5; 12 bases agree with TRBD1. The CDR3 sequence is 16 residues long. J gave up 5 bases and V 1 base, and 6 bases lay outside the gene matches. Germline CDR1 and CDR2: SGHDT and YYEEEE. CDR3 bases: TGTGCCAGCAGCTTGCCCGGGACAGGGGGCCTCGAGACCCAGTACTTC. Translating it yields CASSLPGTGGLETQYF.

The genes are TRBV29-1 and TRBJ2-7; TRBD1 aligns across 9 bases. The CDR3 is 13 residues long. Germline assignment: CDR1 SQVTM and CDR2 ANQGSEA. The V segment lost 3 bases and the J segment 4 bases; nucleotides outside the gene matches: 4. In nucleotides, the CDR3 is TGCAGCGTTGATGAGGGGACAGGGTACGAGCAGTACTTC. Amino acids: CSVDEGTGYEQYF.

The chain is built from TRBV11-2 and TRBJ1-2, with D unresolved. The ends were cut back, 6 bases at V and 3 bases at J, with 14 bases in the middle. Germline V gene data show CDR1 as SGHAT and CDR2 as FQNNGV. CDR3 length: 14 residues. The chain's CDR3 is CASRHFDSYYGYTF. CDR3 bases: TGTGCCAGCAGACATTTTGACTCGTACTATGGCTACACCTTC.

This clone was counted only a few times. The chain has TRBV2 and TRBJ1-5; TRBD1 aligns across 7 bases. This CDR3 has 16 amino acids. Germline-derived CDR1 and CDR2 are SNHLY and FYNNEI. Trimming at V came to 7 bases and at J to 0 bases, leaving 9 bases not matched to a gene. CDR3: CASTADRSDSNQPQHF. CDR3 DNA: TGTGCCAGCACGGCGGACAGGTCGGATAGCAATCAGCCCCAGCATTTT. The whole variable domain, remainder taken from reference TRBV2 and TRBJ1-5, is EPEVTQTPSHQVTQMGQEVILRCVPISNHLYFYWYRQILGQKVEFLVSFYNNEISEKSEIFDDQFSVERPDGSNFTLKIRSTKLEDSAMYFCASTADRSDSNQPQHFGDGTRLSIL.

The CDR3 sequence is CASRAGTGGNQPQHF. CDR3 bases: TGTGCCAGCAGAGCAGGGACAGGGGGGAATCAGCCCCAGCATTTT. The rearrangement joins TRBV27 to TRBJ1-5; 11 positions match TRBD1. This CDR3 contains 15 residues. The V segment lost 6 bases and the J segment 4 bases; nucleotides outside the gene matches: 5. CDR1 and CDR2 (germline): MNHEY, SMNVEV (reference sequence).

The chain uses TRBV4-3 and TRBJ2-1, with 12 bases aligning to TRBD2. Germline-derived CDR1 and CDR2 are LGHNA and YSLEER. V shed 0 bases, J shed 0 bases, and the junction held 0 bases outside the gene matches. This CDR3 is 17 amino acids long. CDR3 protein: CASSQETSGSSYNEQFF. The CDR3 bases are TGCGCCAGCAGCCAAGAGACTAGCGGGAGCTCCTACAATGAGCAGTTCTTC.

The chain joins TRBV3-1 (or the pseudogene TRBV3-2) to TRBJ1-5; the D is unclear. This CDR3 is built from 13 residues. The V gene's germline CDR1 is LGHDT and CDR2 YNNKEL (reference sequence). V was shortened by 1 base and J by 5 bases, with 6 bases between the two germline ends. CDR3 nucleotides: TGTGCCAGCAGCCAAGTTTCCGATCAGCCCCAGCATTTT. As protein: CASSQVSDQPQHF.

The chain links TRBV29-1 to TRBJ2-5; TRBD1 is a possible D gene (5 bases). Between the trimmed V and J ends, which lost 5 bases and 0 bases, there was a span of 7 bases. Germline V gene lookup returns CDR1 SQVTM and CDR2 ANQGSEA. The CDR3 totals 12 residues. The CDR3 protein is CSVYRYQETQYF. The DNA for the CDR3 is TGCAGCGTTTACAGGTACCAAGAGACCCAGTACTTC. Variable domain in full (rest from reference TRBV29-1 and TRBJ2-5): SAVISQKPSRDICQRGTSLTIQCQVDSQVTMMFWYRQQPGQSLTLIATANQGSEATYESGFVIDKFPISRPNLTFSTLTVSNMSPEDSSIYLCSVYRYQETQYFGPGTRLLVL.

The chain uses TRBV7-2 and TRBJ1-1, with D unclear. Trimming removed 4 bases from V and 1 base from J, with 10 bases in between. CDR1 is SGHTA, CDR2 FQGNSA, per germline. This CDR3 comprises 14 residues. The CDR3 loop reads CASSSQGRNTEAFF. CDR3 DNA: TGTGCCAGCAGCTCCCAAGGGAGGAACACTGAAGCTTTCTTT.

The CDR3 region has the DNA TGTGCCAGCAGTGATGACGGGAGCACCGGGGAGCTGTTTTTT. It yields the protein CASSDDGSTGELFF. The chain joins TRBV2 to TRBJ2-2; D perhaps matches TRBD2 (6 bases). The CDR3 runs 14 residues. Trimming removed 3 bases at V and 4 bases at J, with 9 bases between. Germline V gene sequence: CDR1 SNHLY, CDR2 FYNNEI. Drawing the rest from reference TRBV2 and TRBJ2-2, the complete variable domain is EPEVTQTPSHQVTQMGQEVILRCVPISNHLYFYWYRQILGQKVEFLVSFYNNEISEKSEIFDDQFSVERPDGSNFTLKIRSTKLEDSAMYFCASSDDGSTGELFFGEGSRLTVL.

V usage is TRBV4-1 and J usage is TRBJ1-2, with D perhaps TRBD1 (5 bases). The CDR3 spans 18 residues. Trimming took off 2 bases at V and 5 bases at J, with 24 bases between the two ends. The germline V gene has CDR1 MGHRA and CDR2 YSYEKL. Here the CDR3 DNA reads TGCGCCAGCAGCCAACTTTTTGTAAACAGGATATTAGGGTATGGCTACACCTTC. It translates to CASSQLFVNRILGYGYTF.

This clone has only one observation. The chain employs TRBV11-2 and TRBJ2-7; weak D call: TRBD1 (5 bases). This CDR3 region has 15 residues. Trimming left V 1 base short and J 2 bases short, with 12 bases between. CDR1 and CDR2 from the germline V gene are SGHAT and FQNNGV. CDR3 in amino acids: CASSLAWQGAYEQYF. CDR3 coding DNA: TGTGCCAGCAGCTTAGCCTGGCAAGGGGCCTACGAGCAGTACTTC.

This clone was found once. The genes are TRBV6-2 or TRBV6-3 and TRBJ1-1, with D unclear. This CDR3 has 12 residues. Germline V gives CDR1 MNHEY, CDR2 SVGEGT. Deletions cut 5 bases from V and 1 base from J, with 5 bases between. This chain's CDR3 is CASSKRNTEAFF. DNA of the CDR3: TGTGCCAGCAGTAAGAGGAACACTGAAGCTTTCTTT.